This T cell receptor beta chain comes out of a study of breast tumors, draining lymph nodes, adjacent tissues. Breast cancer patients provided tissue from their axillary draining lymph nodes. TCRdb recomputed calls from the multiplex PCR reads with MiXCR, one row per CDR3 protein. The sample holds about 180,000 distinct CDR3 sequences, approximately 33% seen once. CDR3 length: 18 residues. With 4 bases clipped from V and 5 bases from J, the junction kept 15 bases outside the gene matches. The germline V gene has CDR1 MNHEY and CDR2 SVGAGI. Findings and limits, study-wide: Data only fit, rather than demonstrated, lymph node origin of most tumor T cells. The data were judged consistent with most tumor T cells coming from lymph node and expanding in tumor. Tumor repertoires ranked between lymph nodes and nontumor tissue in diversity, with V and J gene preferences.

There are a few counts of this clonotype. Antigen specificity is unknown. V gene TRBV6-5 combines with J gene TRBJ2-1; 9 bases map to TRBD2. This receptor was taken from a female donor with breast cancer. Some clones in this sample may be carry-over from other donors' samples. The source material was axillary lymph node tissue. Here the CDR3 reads CASSSPQTRLADHNEQFF. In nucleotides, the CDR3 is TGTGCCAGCAGTTCCCCACAGACCCGACTAGCGGACCACAATGAGCAGTTCTTC.